This T cell receptor (beta chain) came from a study of PD-1 blockade in classical Hodgkin lymphoma. Only one count was recorded for this clone. What it binds is not known. Study results and limitations: Anyone who began nivolumab under 1 year after ASCT was excluded. Baseline TCR diversity was reportedly lower in newly diagnosed patients than healthy donors. The authors have not defined what causes the repertoire differences, possibly disease activity or prior therapy.

This table comes from immunoSEQ multiplex PCR, and its TCRdb copy is limited to in-frame clones, with some not included. The sample shows 40,000 to 55,000 clones, about 90% of them seen only once. Germline V CDR1 and CDR2: SGHTS, YDEGEE. The CDR3 spans 15 residues. Trimming removed 2 bases from V and 0 bases from J, with 12 bases in between. In every patient, relapse followed autologous stem cell transplantation, while exposure to brentuximab vedotin differed. Progressive disease, partial response or complete response was each patient's best response. J is TRBJ2-7 and V is TRBV5-8; D assignment may be TRBD1 or TRBD2 (6 bases each). This receptor was obtained from a human donor with classical Hodgkin lymphoma. Sample: peripheral blood mononuclear cells (PBMCs), taken at baseline. CDR3 nucleotides: TGTGCCAGCAGCTTTAGGGGGGTTAGCTCCTACGAGCAGTACTTC. Encoded protein: CASSFRGVSSYEQYF.